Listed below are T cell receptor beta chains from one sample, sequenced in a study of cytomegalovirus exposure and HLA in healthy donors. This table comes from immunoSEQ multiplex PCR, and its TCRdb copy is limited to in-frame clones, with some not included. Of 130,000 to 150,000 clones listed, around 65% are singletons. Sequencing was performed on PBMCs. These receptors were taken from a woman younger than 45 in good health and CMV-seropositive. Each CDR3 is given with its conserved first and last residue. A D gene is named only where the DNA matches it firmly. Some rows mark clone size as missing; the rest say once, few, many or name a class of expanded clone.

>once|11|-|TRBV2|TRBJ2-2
TGTGCCAGCTGGGGGGCCGGGGAGCTGTTTTTT
CASWGAGELFF
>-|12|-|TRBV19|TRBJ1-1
TGTGCCAGTAGGGACCCAGGGCTTGAAGCTTTCTTT
CASRDPGLEAFF
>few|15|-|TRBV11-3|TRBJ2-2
TGTGCCAGCAGCTTGAGGGCCACGAACACCGGGGAGCTGTTTTTT
CASSLRATNTGELFF
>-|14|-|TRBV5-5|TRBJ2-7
TGTGCCAGCAGCTTGACCTGGGGAGGCTACGAGCAGTACTTC
CASSLTWGGYEQYF
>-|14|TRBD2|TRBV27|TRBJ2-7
TGTGCCAGCAAATGGACTAGCGGAGCTTACGAGCAGTACTTC
CASKWTSGAYEQYF
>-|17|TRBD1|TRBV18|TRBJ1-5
TGTGCCAGCTCACCTAACCCGGGACAGGGGGGGAATCAGCCCCAGCATTTT
CASSPNPGQGGNQPQHF
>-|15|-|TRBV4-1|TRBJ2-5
TGCGCCAGCAGCCAAGAGGCCCAGTGGGCGAAGACCCAGTACTTC
CASSQEAQWAKTQYF
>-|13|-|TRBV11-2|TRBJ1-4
TGTGCCAGCTCCCCTCTAAGTCGGGAAAAACTGTTTTTT
CASSPLSREKLFF
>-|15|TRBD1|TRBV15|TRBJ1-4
TGTGCCACCAGCAGAGATTGGGGACAGAATGAAAAACTGTTTTTT
CATSRDWGQNEKLFF
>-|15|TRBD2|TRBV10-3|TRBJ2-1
TGTGCCACCTCCGGAACTAGCGGGAGTCGGAATGAGCAGTTCTTC
CATSGTSGSRNEQFF
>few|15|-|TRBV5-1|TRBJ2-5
TGCGCCAGCAGCGGGTTTAACGACAGACAAGAGACCCAGTACTTC
CASSGFNDRQETQYF
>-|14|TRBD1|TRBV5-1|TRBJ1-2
TGCGCCAGCAGCTACCACGACAGGGAAGATGGCTACACCTTC
CASSYHDREDGYTF
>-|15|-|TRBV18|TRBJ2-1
TGTGCCAGCTCACCGGGGCAGACCTCCTACAATGAGCAGTTCTTC
CASSPGQTSYNEQFF
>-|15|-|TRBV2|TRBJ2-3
TGTGCCAGCAGACGGACGACCGTCGGGGGAGATACGCAGTATTTT
CASRRTTVGGDTQYF
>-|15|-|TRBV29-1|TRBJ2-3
TGCAGCGCCACGGGTCGGGCGGGCTTCACAGATACGCAGTATTTT
CSATGRAGFTDTQYF
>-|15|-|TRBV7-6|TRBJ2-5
TGTGCCAGCAGCCGGCCGAGGACAGCGGGGGAGACCCAGTACTTC
CASSRPRTAGETQYF
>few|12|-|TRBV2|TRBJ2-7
TGTGCCAGCCGTACATCCTCCTACGAGCAGTACTTC
CASRTSSYEQYF
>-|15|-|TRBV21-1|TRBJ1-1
TGTGCCAGCAGCAAAATCGGGACAGGGGGGACTGAAGCTTTCTTT
CASSKIGTGGTEAFF
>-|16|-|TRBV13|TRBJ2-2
TGTGCCAGCAGCTTAGGAAACACCCTCCGGGCCGGGGAGCTGTTTTTT
CASSLGNTLRAGELFF
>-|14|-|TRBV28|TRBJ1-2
TGTGCCAGCAGTACCATAGGGGGGGCAGAAGGCTACACCTTC
CASSTIGGAEGYTF
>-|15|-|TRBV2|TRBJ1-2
TGTGCCAGCAGCCTCCGGAACAGGGTCGGCAATGGCTACACCTTC
CASSLRNRVGNGYTF
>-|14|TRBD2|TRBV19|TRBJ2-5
TGTGCCAGTAGACCGGGGGGTAAACAAGAGACCCAGTACTTC
CASRPGGKQETQYF
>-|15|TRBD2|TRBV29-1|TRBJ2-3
TGCAGCGTTGTGCTAGCGGGGGTCAGCACAGATACGCAGTATTTT
CSVVLAGVSTDTQYF
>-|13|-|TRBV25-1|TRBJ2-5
TGTGCCAGCAGTGAATTCGGGGTTAAGACCCAGTACTTC
CASSEFGVKTQYF
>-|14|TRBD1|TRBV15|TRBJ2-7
TGTGCCACCAGCAACCGGGACAGGGGGCGCGTGCAGTACTTC
CATSNRDRGRVQYF
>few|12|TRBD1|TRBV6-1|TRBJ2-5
TGTGCCACAGGGGACAGACGAGAGACCCAGTACTTC
CATGDRRETQYF
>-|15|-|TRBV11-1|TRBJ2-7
TGTGCCAGCAGTTTAAGGTTCGGCGGGACGGGGGAGCAGTACTTC
CASSLRFGGTGEQYF
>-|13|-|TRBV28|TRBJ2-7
TGTGCCAGCAGTTCCCCCCATTTGTACGAGCAGTACTTC
CASSSPHLYEQYF
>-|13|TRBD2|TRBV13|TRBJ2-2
TGTGCCAGCATACTAGCGGGGGGTCAGGAGCTGTTTTTT
CASILAGGQELFF
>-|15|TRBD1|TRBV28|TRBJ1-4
TGTGCCAGCAGTTCTCCGGGACAGGGGAATGAAAAACTGTTTTTT
CASSSPGQGNEKLFF
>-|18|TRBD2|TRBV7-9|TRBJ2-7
TGTGCCAGCAGCTCGCCCAGGGTGTGGGCTAGCGGGTCCTACGAGCAGTACTTC
CASSSPRVWASGSYEQYF
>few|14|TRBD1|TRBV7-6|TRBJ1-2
TGTGCCAGCAGCCCCTGGACAGGCGCCTATGGCTACACCTTC
CASSPWTGAYGYTF
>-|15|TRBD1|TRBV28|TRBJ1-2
TGTGCCAGCAGTTCAATCGGACAGGGAAGCTATGGCTACACCTTC
CASSSIGQGSYGYTF
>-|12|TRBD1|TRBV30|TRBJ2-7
TGTGCCTGGACCAGACAGGGTAACGAGCAGTACTTC
CAWTRQGNEQYF
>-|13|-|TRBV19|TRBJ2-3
TGTGCCAGTAGAACGACTCTCACAGATACGCAGTATTTT
CASRTTLTDTQYF
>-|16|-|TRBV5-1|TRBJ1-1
TGCGCCAGCAGCTTTCACCCCGGGGGGGGGAGCACTGAAGCTTTCTTT
CASSFHPGGGSTEAFF
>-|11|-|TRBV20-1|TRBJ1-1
TGCAGTGCTAGTTCGGACAGCCCAGCTTTCTTT
CSASSDSPAFF
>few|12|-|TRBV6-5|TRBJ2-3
TGTGCCAGCAGTACCCTCAGGGGAGCGCAGTATTTT
CASSTLRGAQYF
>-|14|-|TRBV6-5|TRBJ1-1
TGTGCCAGCAGTTACGGACAGATGAACACTGAAGCTTTCTTT
CASSYGQMNTEAFF
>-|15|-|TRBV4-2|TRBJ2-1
TGTGCCAGCAGCCAAGGGATCGGGAGTGGAGATGAGCAGTTCTTC
CASSQGIGSGDEQFF
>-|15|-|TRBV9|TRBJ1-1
TGTGCCAGCAGCCCTTTCCTGACGGGAAACACTGAAGCTTTCTTT
CASSPFLTGNTEAFF
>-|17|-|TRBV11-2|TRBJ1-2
TGTGCCAGCTACTCCCACCTATCACAGGGTTCAGACTATGGCTACACCTTC
CASYSHLSQGSDYGYTF
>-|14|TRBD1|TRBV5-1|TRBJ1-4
TGCGCCAGCAGCCCCGGGACAGGAAAAGAAAAACTGTTTTTT
CASSPGTGKEKLFF
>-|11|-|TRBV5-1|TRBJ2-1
TGCGCCAGCAGCTGGAGGAATGAGCAGTTCTTC
CASSWRNEQFF
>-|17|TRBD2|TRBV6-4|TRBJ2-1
TGTGCCAGCAGTGACAGTTCGGGACTAGCCGCCTACAATGAGCAGTTCTTC
CASSDSSGLAAYNEQFF
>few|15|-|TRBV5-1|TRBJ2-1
TGCGCCAGCAGCTTAGGGACTGTCGCCTACAATGAGCAGTTCTTC
CASSLGTVAYNEQFF